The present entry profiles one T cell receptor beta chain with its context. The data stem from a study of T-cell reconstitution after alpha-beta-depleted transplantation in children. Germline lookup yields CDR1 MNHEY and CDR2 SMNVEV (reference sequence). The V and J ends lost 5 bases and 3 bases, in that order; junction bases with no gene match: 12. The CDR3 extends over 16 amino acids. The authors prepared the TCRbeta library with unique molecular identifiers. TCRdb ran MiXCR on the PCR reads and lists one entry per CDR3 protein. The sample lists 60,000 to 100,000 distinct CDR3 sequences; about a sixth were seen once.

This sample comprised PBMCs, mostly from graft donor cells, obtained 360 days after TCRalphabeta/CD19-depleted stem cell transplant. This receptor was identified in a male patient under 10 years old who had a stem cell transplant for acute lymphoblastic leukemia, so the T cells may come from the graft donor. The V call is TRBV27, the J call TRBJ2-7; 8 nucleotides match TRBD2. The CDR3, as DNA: TGTGCCAGCAGTGCCCGGGGGCCGGGAGGGTACTACGAGCAGTACTTC. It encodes CASSARGPGGYYEQYF.